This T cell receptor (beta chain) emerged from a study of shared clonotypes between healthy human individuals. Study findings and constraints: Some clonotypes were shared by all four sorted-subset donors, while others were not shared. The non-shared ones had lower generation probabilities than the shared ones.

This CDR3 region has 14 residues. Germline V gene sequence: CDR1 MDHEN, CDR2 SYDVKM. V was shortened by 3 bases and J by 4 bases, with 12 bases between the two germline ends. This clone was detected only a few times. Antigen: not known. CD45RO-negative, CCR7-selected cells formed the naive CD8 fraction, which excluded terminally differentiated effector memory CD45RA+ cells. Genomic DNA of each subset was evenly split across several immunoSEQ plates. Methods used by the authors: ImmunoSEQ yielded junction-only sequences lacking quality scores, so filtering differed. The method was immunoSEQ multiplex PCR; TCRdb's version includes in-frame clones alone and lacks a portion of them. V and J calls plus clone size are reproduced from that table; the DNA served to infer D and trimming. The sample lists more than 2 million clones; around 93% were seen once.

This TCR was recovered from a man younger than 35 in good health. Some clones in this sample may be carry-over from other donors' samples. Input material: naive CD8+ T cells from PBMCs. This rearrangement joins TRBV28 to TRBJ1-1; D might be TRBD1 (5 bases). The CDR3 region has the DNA TGTGCCAGCAGTTTCTCGGGGCGGGGCACTGAAGCTTTCTTT. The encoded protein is CASSFSGRGTEAFF.